This entry describes one T cell receptor beta chain. Its antigen remains unidentified. This sample is drawn from a study of vaccination and CD4 T cells after COVID-19. V trimming: 5 bases; J trimming: 7 bases; junction bases outside the gene matches: 9. The CDR3 is made up of 15 amino acids. Per the germline V gene, CDR1 is LNHDA and CDR2 is SQIVND (reference sequence). As to time point: late sampling 161 to 241 days after vaccination in a few convalescent patients. This sample's treatment: approximately 10-day PBMC culture with coronavirus spike peptide pools or control peptides (ViraFEST assay). Cultured CD4+ T-cell DNA underwent Oncomine TCR Beta short-read sequencing. TCRdb re-analysed the PCR reads in MiXCR, keeping a single row per CDR3 protein. The data hold 20,000 to 25,000 distinct CDR3 sequences, with roughly 33% observed a single time.

The sample consisted of CD4+ T cells from blood, cultured in vitro, taken about 7 months after SARS-CoV-2 vaccination. This receptor was identified in a human donor who had recovered from COVID-19. The rearrangement uses TRBV19 and TRBJ2-2; 8 nucleotides match TRBD2. CDR3 residues: CASSWQAGVDGELFF. The CDR3 DNA sequence: TGTGCCAGTAGTTGGCAAGCGGGAGTTGACGGGGAGCTGTTTTTT.